This T cell receptor (beta chain) was identified in a study of cytomegalovirus exposure and HLA in healthy donors. The study's findings and limits: In vitro confirmation showed three CMV-associated chains to be CMV antigen specific.

Some clones are missing from TCRdb's copy, which holds only in-frame ones; the method was immunoSEQ multiplex PCR. The data contain approximately 120,000 clones, almost 90% of them singletons. A roughly 120-subject validation cohort, separate from the roughly 700-subject first cohort, supplied the donors. The germline V and J ends were trimmed by 8 bases and 0 bases, with 9 bases remaining between them. This CDR3 contains 13 residues. CDR1 is WSHSY, CDR2 SAAADI, per germline. Points on this clone: The antigen is unknown.

Sample: PBMCs. The rearrangement links TRBV10-2 to TRBJ2-3; the D gene is possibly TRBD2 (5 bases). This receptor was taken from a woman aged 18-29 years in good health and CMV-seronegative. In DNA, the CDR3 is TGCGCCAGCTCCGCGGGTAGCACAGATACGCAGTATTTT. This encodes CASSAGSTDTQYF.